The 5 T cell receptor beta chains below all came from one sample that was sequenced in a study of technical replicates of blood from a handful of donors. This table comes from immunoSEQ multiplex PCR, and its TCRdb copy is limited to in-frame clones, with some not included. Of under 100,000 clones in the sample, about 94% were seen once. The sample taken for sequencing was T cells isolated from PBMCs. The receptors stem from a human donor in good health.

The J gene is TRBJ1-1, the V gene TRBV9; the match to TRBD1 covers 7 bases. This CDR3 has 16 residues. CDR1 is SGDLS and CDR2 is YYNGEE in the germline V gene. The V segment lost 2 bases and the J segment 2 bases; nucleotides outside the gene matches: 9. CDR3 DNA sequence: TGTGCCAGCAGCGTCGCCCCGGGACAGCCCAACACTGAAGCTTTCTTT. Protein sequence: CASSVAPGQPNTEAFF.

Regarding this clone: The sample holds other DNA sequences that translate to the same CDR3. The chain links TRBV2 to TRBJ2-5; D not resolved. V lost 4 bases and J lost 5, with 5 bases in between. Germline values: CDR1 SNHLY, CDR2 FYNNEI. The CDR3 length is 11 residues. The CDR3 is CASSVIETQYF. Written as DNA, the CDR3 is TGTGCCAGCAGTGTAATTGAGACCCAGTACTTC.

In its sample, this clone was seen once. This chain connects TRBV19 to TRBJ2-1, with unresolved D. In germline, CDR1 is LNHDA, CDR2 SQIVND (reference sequence). The V end lost 3 bases, the J end lost 0 bases, and 12 bases lay between the germline ends. The CDR3 has 16 residues. The CDR3 nucleotides are TGTGCCAGTAGTATGACGGCGACTTTCTCCTACAATGAGCAGTTCTTC. Translating it yields CASSMTATFSYNEQFF.

CDR3 nucleotides: TGTGCCAGTACCAGGACTAGCGGGGGGGGTGCCGGGGAGCTGTTTTTT. Amino acids: CASTRTSGGGAGELFF. The chain carries TRBV19 and TRBJ2-2; 15 nucleotides agree with TRBD2. Trimming cost V 7 bases and J 6 bases; bases outside gene matches: 6. The CDR3 is 16 amino acids. Germline CDR1 and CDR2: LNHDA and SQIVND (reference sequence).

The rearrangement uses TRBV2 and TRBJ1-1; a possible D gene is TRBD1 (5 bases). The CDR3 is 14 amino acids. Germline assignment: CDR1 SNHLY and CDR2 FYNNEI. The V gene lost 5 bases and the J gene lost 2 bases, with 12 bases spanning the gap. In DNA, the CDR3 is TGTGCCAGCAGTTCCGCTGGGACTAACACTGAAGCTTTCTTT. It codes for CASSSAGTNTEAFF. Variable domain in full (rest from reference TRBV2 and TRBJ1-1): EPEVTQTPSHQVTQMGQEVILRCVPISNHLYFYWYRQILGQKVEFLVSFYNNEISEKSEIFDDQFSVERPDGSNFTLKIRSTKLEDSAMYFCASSSAGTNTEAFFGQGTRLTVV.